This paragraph reports one T cell receptor (beta chain). The source of the sample is a study of blood T cell repertoires in COVID-19. Overall study: Material from acute and convalescent COVID-19 was sourced from the United States, Italy and Spain. From T cells, B-cell-depleted T cells, or PBMCs came the material, which was cDNA or gDNA.

Trimming left V 0 bases short and J 0 bases short, with 10 bases between. The germline CDR1 and CDR2 sequences are SGHRS and YFSETQ. This CDR3 has 16 amino acids. Sequenced by immunoSEQ multiplex PCR; TCRdb stores in-frame clones only, minus some. In the table there are fewer than 60,000 clones, about 79% of which are singletons. The sequencing sample was made of peripheral blood. The sequence came from a human donor in a cohort sampled during active COVID-19. The chain combines TRBV5-1 with TRBJ1-3; D is ambiguous. CDR3 residues: CASSLAGLSSGNTIYF. The CDR3 DNA is TGCGCCAGCAGCTTGGCCGGACTGTCCTCTGGAAACACCATATATTTT.